The 3 T cell receptor beta chains given below trace back to one sample, sequenced in a study of T cells in narcolepsy. TCRdb's copy holds only in-frame clones and misses some; the assay was immunoSEQ multiplex PCR. The repertoire holds 3,000 to 4,000 clones, under 80% seen once, with about 56% in the top ten. Source material: CD45RA- memory CD8+ T cells from PBMCs. The receptors here all came from a human donor with narcolepsy.

This clone was seen a handful of times. The rearrangement joins TRBV15 to TRBJ1-2; 7 positions agree with TRBD1. J was trimmed by 4 bases and V by 3 bases; bases with no gene match: 5. The CDR3 consists of 14 residues. Germline CDR1 and CDR2: LNHNV and YYDKDF (reference sequence). The chain's CDR3 is CATSSLQGSYGYTF. CDR3 nucleotide sequence: TGTGCCACCAGCAGCCTACAGGGGTCCTATGGCTACACCTTC.

This sequence joins TRBV9 and TRBJ2-3; 9 bases match TRBD2. V lost 5 bases to trimming and J lost 0 bases; unmatched junction nucleotides: 22. This CDR3 has 21 amino acids. Germline V gives CDR1 SGDLS, CDR2 YYNGEE. The CDR3 DNA sequence: TGTGCCAGCAGTCACTCCCGGACCCCAGCGGGGGGACCCTCTAGCACAGATACGCAGTATTTT. Protein product: CASSHSRTPAGGPSSTDTQYF. Together with reference TRBV9 and TRBJ2-3, the CDR3 gives the full variable domain: DSGVTQTPKHLITATGQRVTLRCSPRSGDLSVYWYQQSLDQGLQFLIQYYNGEERAKGNILERFSAQQFPDLHSELNLSSLELGDSALYFCASSHSRTPAGGPSSTDTQYFGPGTRLTVL.

In regard to this clone: In the same sample, other DNA sequences code for this CDR3. J is TRBJ2-1 and V is TRBV27; 9 bases are shared with TRBD1. There are 20 residues in the CDR3. CDR1 is MNHEY, CDR2 SMNVEV, per germline (reference sequence). V lost 3 bases, J lost 3 bases, and 18 bases stayed unmatched. CDR3 nucleotides: TGTGCCAGCAGTTTCTTAACCCCACAGGGGGCGGTGGGTTTCTACAATGAGCAGTTCTTC. Translated: CASSFLTPQGAVGFYNEQFF.